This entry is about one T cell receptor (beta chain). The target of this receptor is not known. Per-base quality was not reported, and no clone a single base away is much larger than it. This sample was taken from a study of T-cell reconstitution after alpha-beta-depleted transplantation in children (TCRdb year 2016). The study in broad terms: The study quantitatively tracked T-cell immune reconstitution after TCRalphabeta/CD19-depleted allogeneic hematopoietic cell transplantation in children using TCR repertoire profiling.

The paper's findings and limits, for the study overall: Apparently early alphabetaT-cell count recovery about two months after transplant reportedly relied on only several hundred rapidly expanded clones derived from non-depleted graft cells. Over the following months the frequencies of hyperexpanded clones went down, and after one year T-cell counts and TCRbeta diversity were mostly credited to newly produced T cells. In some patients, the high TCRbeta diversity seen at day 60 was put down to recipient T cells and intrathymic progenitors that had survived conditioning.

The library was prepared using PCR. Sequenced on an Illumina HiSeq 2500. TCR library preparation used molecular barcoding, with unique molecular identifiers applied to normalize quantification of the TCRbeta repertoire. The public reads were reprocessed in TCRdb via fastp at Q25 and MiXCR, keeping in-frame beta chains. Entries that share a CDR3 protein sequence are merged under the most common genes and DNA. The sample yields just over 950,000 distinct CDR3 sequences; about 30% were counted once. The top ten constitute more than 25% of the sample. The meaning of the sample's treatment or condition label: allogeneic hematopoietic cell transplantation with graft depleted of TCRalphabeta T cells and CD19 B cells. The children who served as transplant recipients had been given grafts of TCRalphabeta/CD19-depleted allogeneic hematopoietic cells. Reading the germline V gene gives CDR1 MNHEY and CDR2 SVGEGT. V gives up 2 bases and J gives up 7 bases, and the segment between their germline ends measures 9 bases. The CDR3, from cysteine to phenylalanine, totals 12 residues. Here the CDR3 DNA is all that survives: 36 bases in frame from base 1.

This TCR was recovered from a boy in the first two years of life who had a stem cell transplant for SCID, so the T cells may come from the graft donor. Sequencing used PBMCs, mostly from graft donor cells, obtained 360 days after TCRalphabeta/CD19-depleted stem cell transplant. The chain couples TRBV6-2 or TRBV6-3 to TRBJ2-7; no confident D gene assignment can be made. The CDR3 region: CASSYPLREQYF. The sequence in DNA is TGTGCCAGCAGTTACCCCCTTCGGGAGCAGTACTTC.